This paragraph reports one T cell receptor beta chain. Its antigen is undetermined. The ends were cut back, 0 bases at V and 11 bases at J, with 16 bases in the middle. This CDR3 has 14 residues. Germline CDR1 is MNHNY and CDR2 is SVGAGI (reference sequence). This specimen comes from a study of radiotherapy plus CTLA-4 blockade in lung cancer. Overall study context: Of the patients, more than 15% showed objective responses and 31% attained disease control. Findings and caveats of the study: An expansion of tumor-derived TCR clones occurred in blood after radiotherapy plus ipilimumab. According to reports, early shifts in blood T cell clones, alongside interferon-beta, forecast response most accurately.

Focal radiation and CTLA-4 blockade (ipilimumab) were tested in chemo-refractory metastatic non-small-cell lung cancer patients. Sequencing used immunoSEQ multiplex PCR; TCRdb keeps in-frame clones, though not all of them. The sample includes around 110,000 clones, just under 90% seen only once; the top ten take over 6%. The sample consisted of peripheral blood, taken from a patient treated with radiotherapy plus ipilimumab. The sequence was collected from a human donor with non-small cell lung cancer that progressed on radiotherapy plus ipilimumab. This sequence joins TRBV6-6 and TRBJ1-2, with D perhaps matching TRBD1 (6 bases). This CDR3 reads CASSYSRQVDSYTF. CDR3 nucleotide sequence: TGTGCCAGCAGTTACTCGAGACAGGTCGACTCTTACACCTTC.